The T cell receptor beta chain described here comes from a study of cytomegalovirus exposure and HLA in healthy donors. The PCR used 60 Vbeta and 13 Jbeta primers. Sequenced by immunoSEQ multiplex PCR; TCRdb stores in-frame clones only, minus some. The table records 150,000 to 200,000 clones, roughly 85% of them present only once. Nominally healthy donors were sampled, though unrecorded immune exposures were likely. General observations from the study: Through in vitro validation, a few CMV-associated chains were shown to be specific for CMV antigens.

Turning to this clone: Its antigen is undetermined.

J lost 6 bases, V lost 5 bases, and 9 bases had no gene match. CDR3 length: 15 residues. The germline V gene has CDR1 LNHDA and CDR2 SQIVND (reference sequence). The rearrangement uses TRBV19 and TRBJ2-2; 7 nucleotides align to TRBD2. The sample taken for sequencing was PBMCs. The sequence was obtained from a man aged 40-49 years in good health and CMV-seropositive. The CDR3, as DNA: TGTGCCAGTAGTCCCGGGACTATCAGGGCCGGGGAGCTGTTTTTT. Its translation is CASSPGTIRAGELFF.